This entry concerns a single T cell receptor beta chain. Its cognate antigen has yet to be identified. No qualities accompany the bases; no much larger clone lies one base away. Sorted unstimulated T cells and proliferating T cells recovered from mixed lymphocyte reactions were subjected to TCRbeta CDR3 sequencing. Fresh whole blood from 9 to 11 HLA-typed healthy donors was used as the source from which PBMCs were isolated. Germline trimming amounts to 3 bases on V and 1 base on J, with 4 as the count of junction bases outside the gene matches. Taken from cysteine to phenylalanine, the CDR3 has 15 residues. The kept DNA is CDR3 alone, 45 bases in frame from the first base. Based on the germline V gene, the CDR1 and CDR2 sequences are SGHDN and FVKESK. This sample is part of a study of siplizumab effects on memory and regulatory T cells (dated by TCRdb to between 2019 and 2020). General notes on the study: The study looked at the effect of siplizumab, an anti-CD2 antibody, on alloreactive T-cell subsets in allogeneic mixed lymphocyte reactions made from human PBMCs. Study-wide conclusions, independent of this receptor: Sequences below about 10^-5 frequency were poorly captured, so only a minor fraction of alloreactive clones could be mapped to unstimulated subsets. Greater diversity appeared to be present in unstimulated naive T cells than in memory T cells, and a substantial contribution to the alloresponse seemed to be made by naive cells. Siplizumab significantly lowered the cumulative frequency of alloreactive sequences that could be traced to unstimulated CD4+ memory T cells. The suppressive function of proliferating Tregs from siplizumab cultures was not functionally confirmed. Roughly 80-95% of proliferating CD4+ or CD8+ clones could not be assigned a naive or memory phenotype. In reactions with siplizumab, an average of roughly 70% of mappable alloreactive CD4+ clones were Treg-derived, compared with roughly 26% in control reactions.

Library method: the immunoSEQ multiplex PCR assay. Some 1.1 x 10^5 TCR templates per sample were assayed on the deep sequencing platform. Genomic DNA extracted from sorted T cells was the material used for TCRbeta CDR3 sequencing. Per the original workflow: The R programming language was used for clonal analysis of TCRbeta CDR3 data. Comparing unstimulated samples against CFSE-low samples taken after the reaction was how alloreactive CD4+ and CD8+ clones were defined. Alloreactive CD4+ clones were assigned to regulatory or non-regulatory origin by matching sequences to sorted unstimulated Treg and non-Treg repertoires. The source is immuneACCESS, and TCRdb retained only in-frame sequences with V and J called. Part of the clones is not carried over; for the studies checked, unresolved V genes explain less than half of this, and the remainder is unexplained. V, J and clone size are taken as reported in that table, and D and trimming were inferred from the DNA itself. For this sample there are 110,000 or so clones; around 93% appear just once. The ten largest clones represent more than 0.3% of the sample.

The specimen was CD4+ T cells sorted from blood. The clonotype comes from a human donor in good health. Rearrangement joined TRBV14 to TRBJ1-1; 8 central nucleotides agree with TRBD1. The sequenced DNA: TGTGCCAGCAGCCAGAGGACAGGGAGGAACACTGAAGCTTTCTTT. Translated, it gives CASSQRTGRNTEAFF. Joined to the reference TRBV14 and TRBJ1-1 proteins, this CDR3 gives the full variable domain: EAGVTQFPSHSVIEKGQTVTLRCDPISGHDNLYWYRRVMGKEIKFLLHFVKESKQDESGMPNNRFLAERTGGTYSTLKVQPAELEDSGVYFCASSQRTGRNTEAFFGQGTRLTVV.